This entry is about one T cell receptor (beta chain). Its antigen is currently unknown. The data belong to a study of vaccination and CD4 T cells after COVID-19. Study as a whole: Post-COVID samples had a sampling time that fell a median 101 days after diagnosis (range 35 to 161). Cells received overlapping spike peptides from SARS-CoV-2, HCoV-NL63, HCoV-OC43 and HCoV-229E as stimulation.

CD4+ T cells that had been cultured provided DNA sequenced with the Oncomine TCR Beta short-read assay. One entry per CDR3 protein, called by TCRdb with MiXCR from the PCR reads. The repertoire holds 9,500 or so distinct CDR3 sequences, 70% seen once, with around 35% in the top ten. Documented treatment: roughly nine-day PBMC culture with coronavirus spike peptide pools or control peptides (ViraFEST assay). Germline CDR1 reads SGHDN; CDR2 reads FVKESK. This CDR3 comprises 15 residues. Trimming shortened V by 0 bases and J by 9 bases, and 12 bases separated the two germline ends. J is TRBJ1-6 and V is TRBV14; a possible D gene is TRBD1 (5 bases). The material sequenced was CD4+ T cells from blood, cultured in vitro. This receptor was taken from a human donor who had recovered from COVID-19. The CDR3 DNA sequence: TGTGCCAGCAGCCAAGATAAGGGGCATATTTCACCCCTCCACTTT. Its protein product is CASSQDKGHISPLHF. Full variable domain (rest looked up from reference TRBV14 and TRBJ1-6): EAGVTQFPSHSVIEKGQTVTLRCDPISGHDNLYWYRRVMGKEIKFLLHFVKESKQDESGMPNNRFLAERTGGTYSTLKVQPAELEDSGVYFCASSQDKGHISPLHFGNGTRLTVT.